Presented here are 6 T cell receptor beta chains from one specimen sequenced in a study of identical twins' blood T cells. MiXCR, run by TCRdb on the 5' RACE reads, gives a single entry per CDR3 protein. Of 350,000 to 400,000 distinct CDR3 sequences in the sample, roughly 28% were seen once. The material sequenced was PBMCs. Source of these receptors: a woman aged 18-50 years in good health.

The CDR3 reads CSARSQTPQRYF. The DNA of the CDR3 is TGCAGTGCTCGGAGTCAGACCCCGCAACGGTATTTT. The chain recombines TRBV20-1 with TRBJ2-3; D not resolved. This CDR3 has 12 amino acids. V shed 5 bases and J shed 14 bases, with 20 bases lying between them. Germline V gene data show CDR1 as DFQATT and CDR2 as SNEGSKA (reference sequence).

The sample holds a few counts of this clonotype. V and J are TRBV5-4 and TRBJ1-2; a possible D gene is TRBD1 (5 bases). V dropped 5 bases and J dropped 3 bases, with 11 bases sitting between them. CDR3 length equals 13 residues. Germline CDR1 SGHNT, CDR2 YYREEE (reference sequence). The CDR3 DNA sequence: TGTGCCAGCAGACCGACAGAGCACTATGGCTACACCTTC. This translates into CASRPTEHYGYTF.

The CDR3, as DNA: TGTGCCAGCAGCCAAAGGGAGAACACTGAAGCTTTCTTT. Its protein product is CASSQRENTEAFF. J is TRBJ1-1 and V is TRBV14; the D is unclear. The CDR3 runs to 13 residues. V was cut by 2 bases and J by 1 base, with 5 bases left in between. The germline CDR1 and CDR2 sequences are SGHDN and FVKESK.

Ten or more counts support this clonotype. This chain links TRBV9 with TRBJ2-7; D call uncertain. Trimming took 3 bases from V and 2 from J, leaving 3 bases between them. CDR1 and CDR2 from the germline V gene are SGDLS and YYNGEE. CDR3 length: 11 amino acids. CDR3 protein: CASSDAYEQYF. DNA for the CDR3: TGTGCCAGCAGCGACGCCTACGAGCAGTACTTC.

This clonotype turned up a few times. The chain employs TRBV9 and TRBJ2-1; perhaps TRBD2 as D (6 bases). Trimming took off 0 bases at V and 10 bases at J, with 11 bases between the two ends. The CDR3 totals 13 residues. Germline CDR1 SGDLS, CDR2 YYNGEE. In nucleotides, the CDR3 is TGTGCCAGCAGCGTAGAACTAGCAAACGAGCAGTTCTTC. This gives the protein CASSVELANEQFF.

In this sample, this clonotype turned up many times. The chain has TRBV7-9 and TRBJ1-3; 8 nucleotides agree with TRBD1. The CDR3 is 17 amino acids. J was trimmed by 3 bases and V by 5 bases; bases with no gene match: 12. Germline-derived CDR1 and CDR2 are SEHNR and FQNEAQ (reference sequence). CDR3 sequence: CASSPLGQGVYGNTIYF. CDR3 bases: TGTGCCAGCAGCCCCCTCGGACAGGGCGTTTATGGAAACACCATATATTTT. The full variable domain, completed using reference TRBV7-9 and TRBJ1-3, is DTGVSQNPRHKITKRGQNVTFRCDPISEHNRLYWYRQTLGQGPEFLTYFQNEAQLEKSRLLSDRFSAERPKGSFSTLEIQRTEQGDSAMYLCASSPLGQGVYGNTIYFGEGSWLTVV.